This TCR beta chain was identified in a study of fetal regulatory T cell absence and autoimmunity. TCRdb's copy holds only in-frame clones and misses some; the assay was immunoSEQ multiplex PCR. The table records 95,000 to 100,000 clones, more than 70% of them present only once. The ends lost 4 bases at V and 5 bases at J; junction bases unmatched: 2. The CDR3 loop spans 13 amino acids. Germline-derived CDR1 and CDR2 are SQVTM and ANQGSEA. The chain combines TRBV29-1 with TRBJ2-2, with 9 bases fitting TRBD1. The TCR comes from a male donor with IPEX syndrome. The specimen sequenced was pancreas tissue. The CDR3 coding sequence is TGCAGCGTTGGGGACAGGGAAACCGGGGAGCTGTTTTTT. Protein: CSVGDRETGELFF.